This is a list of T cell receptor beta chains from one sample in a study of T-cell reconstitution after alpha-beta-depleted transplantation in children. From the PCR reads, TCRdb called clonotypes with MiXCR, one entry per CDR3 protein. This sample has a few hundred thousand distinct CDR3 sequences; roughly 20% occur once, and the top ten carry around 4%. Sample: PBMCs from the stem cell graft donor, taken from the stem cell graft. The source of these receptors is a human donor who donated a stem cell graft to a child with acute myeloid leukemia. The CDR3 runs from the conserved cysteine through the conserved F or W. The D gene is left open where the match is weak. Rows may omit the clone size; those that give it use once, few, many or a size class.

CDR3 length	D gene	V gene	clone size	J gene	CDR3 protein	CDR3 DNA
14	TRBD2	TRBV4-3	medium-sized	TRBJ2-1	CASSRGTSSNEQFF	TGCGCCAGCAGCCGCGGGACTAGCTCCAATGAGCAGTTCTTC
14	TRBD1	TRBV12-3/TRBV12-4	.	TRBJ1-2	CASRNRGWGYGYTF	TGTGCCAGCAGGAACAGGGGCTGGGGCTATGGCTACACCTTC
14	.	TRBV12-3/TRBV12-4	few	TRBJ2-7	CASSSTLYGYEQYF	TGTGCCAGCAGTTCCACCTTGTACGGATACGAGCAGTACTTC
16	TRBD1	TRBV12-3/TRBV12-4	many	TRBJ2-3	CASSRSGQGPSDTQYF	TGTGCCAGCAGTCGTTCGGGACAGGGACCGTCGGATACGCAGTATTTT
16	TRBD1	TRBV24-1	.	TRBJ2-2	CATSEQGEIGGGELFF	TGTGCCACCAGTGAGCAGGGGGAAATCGGTGGCGGGGAGCTGTTTTTT
17	TRBD2	TRBV5-1	few	TRBJ2-5	CASSLNGLAGGGETQYF	TGCGCCAGCAGCCTCAATGGACTAGCGGGAGGCGGGGAGACCCAGTACTTC
11	.	TRBV18	.	TRBJ2-7	CASSLIGEQYF	TGTGCCAGCTCACTCATTGGCGAGCAGTACTTC
15	TRBD1	TRBV29-1	.	TRBJ1-2	CSANADRGFNYGYTF	TGCAGCGCTAATGCGGACAGGGGGTTCAACTATGGCTACACCTTC
13	TRBD1	TRBV7-2	few	TRBJ1-2	CASSATGDYGYTF	TGTGCCAGCAGCGCAACAGGGGACTATGGCTACACCTTC
15	TRBD1	TRBV20-1	few	TRBJ1-1	CSAETPGQGVTEAFF	TGCAGTGCGGAAACTCCGGGACAGGGTGTCACTGAAGCTTTCTTT
17	TRBD2	TRBV12-3/TRBV12-4	.	TRBJ2-3	CASSRGGSGGSTDTQYF	TGTGCCAGCAGTCGGGGCGGGAGCGGGGGCAGCACAGATACGCAGTATTTT
13	TRBD2	TRBV20-1	many	TRBJ2-1	CSATSGRAWEQFF	TGCAGTGCAACTAGCGGGAGGGCCTGGGAGCAGTTCTTC
15	.	TRBV20-1	many	TRBJ2-1	CSARLGLTGYNEQFF	TGCAGTGCTCGACTCGGTCTCACCGGGTACAATGAGCAGTTCTTC
14	.	TRBV12-3/TRBV12-4	.	TRBJ2-1	CASSLLGGFNEQFF	TGTGCCAGCAGTTTATTAGGCGGCTTCAATGAGCAGTTCTTC
13	.	TRBV29-1	many	TRBJ2-5	CSVEEESRETQYF	TGCAGCGTTGAAGAGGAAAGCAGAGAGACCCAGTACTTC
12	.	TRBV29-1	.	TRBJ2-5	CSATVRQETQYF	TGCAGCGCTACCGTAAGGCAAGAGACCCAGTACTTC
15	TRBD2	TRBV7-2	.	TRBJ2-7	CASRSTGLGLYEQYF	TGTGCCAGCAGATCCACGGGACTAGGGTTGTACGAGCAGTACTTC
15	TRBD1	TRBV29-1	few	TRBJ2-2	CSARRRDRDSGELFF	TGCAGCGCCCGCCGCCGGGACAGGGATTCCGGGGAGCTGTTTTTT
17	TRBD2	TRBV5-1	few	TRBJ2-3	CASSLTSGRAGTDTQYF	TGCGCCAGCAGCTTAACTAGCGGGAGGGCCGGCACAGATACGCAGTATTTT
11	.	TRBV20-1	many	TRBJ2-7	CSARAPYEQYF	TGCAGTGCTAGAGCACCCTACGAGCAGTACTTC
15	TRBD1	TRBV28	many	TRBJ2-5	CASSSSGQGQETQYF	TGTGCCAGCAGTTCGTCGGGACAGGGACAAGAGACCCAGTACTTC
15	.	TRBV29-1	few	TRBJ2-3	CSVGGQQGRTDTQYF	TGCAGCGTGGGGGGCCAGCAGGGCCGCACAGATACGCAGTATTTT
16	.	TRBV20-1	.	TRBJ2-6	CSAKNDGSSGANVLTF	TGCAGTGCTAAGAACGACGGTAGCTCTGGGGCCAACGTCCTGACTTTC
12	.	TRBV7-9	few	TRBJ2-5	CASSDQGETQYF	TGTGCCAGCAGCGACCAGGGGGAGACCCAGTACTTC
14	.	TRBV6-5	many	TRBJ2-1	CASSYGATYNEQFF	TGTGCCAGCAGTTACGGCGCTACCTACAATGAGCAGTTCTTC
12	.	TRBV7-9	.	TRBJ1-1	CASRKEDGVAFF	TGTGCCAGCAGGAAGGAGGACGGTGTAGCTTTCTTT
20	TRBD2	TRBV6-4	few	TRBJ2-7	CASSDSSALAGSLLGSEQYF	TGTGCCAGCAGTGACTCGTCGGCACTAGCGGGATCACTACTGGGTAGCGAGCAGTACTTC
15	TRBD1	TRBV12-3/TRBV12-4	few	TRBJ2-7	CASSLNRGANYEQYF	TGTGCCAGCAGTTTAAACAGGGGTGCCAACTACGAGCAGTACTTC
13	TRBD1	TRBV5-1	.	TRBJ2-1	CASSATGGDEQFF	TGCGCCAGCAGCGCGACAGGGGGCGATGAGCAGTTCTTC
14	.	TRBV7-9	few	TRBJ1-4	CASSLSQGVEKLFF	TGTGCCAGCAGCTTGAGCCAAGGCGTTGAAAAACTGTTTTTT
14	.	TRBV4-2	many	TRBJ1-1	CASSQAGGRDEAFF	TGTGCCAGCAGCCAGGCCGGGGGCAGGGATGAAGCTTTCTTT
9	.	TRBV29-1	many	TRBJ2-1	CSVDPEQFF	TGCAGCGTTGATCCTGAGCAGTTCTTC
16	TRBD2	TRBV20-1	many	TRBJ2-1	CSARGPIAGVSNEQFF	TGCAGTGCTAGAGGCCCTATAGCGGGAGTATCTAATGAGCAGTTCTTC
11	.	TRBV29-1	few	TRBJ2-3	CSARISDTQYF	TGCAGCGCCCGGATATCAGATACGCAGTATTTT
13	TRBD1	TRBV20-1	.	TRBJ1-2	CSAGTVTNYGYTF	TGCAGTGCTGGGACAGTAACTAACTATGGCTACACCTTC
14	.	TRBV12-3/TRBV12-4	few	TRBJ2-3	CASSRAGSTDTQYF	TGTGCCAGCAGTAGGGCGGGTAGCACAGATACGCAGTATTTT
15	TRBD1	TRBV5-1	many	TRBJ1-1	CASSLDPGTGEVSGF	TGCGCCAGCAGCCTAGATCCCGGGACAGGGGAGGTATCTGGCTTT
14	.	TRBV4-1	.	TRBJ2-5	CASSQQGLRETQYF	TGCGCCAGCAGCCAACAGGGTCTTCGAGAGACCCAGTACTTC
16	.	TRBV7-9	.	TRBJ2-5	CASSPGAALTQETQYF	TGTGCCAGCAGCCCAGGAGCAGCCTTAACACAAGAGACCCAGTACTTC